Given below is one T cell receptor (beta chain) in context. The source of the sample is a study of blood T cell repertoires in COVID-19. V lost 1 base, J lost 4 bases, and 7 bases lay in between. Germline loops: CDR1 SGHTA, CDR2 FQGNSA. The CDR3 runs 13 residues. Study processing details: Counts of nucleated cells, estimated from reference gene primer amplification, were obtained. The protocol was immunoSEQ multiplex PCR, while the TCRdb copy is restricted to in-frame clones and leaves out a portion. Clone size and the V and J calls come from that table; the DNA yielded D and trimming. The table has tens of thousands of clones, 60% to 75% seen once.

Sequencing was performed on peripheral blood. The chain employs TRBV7-2 and TRBJ2-5; D remains unclear. This TCR was sampled from a man aged 50 to 60 with active or convalescent COVID-19. This CDR3 is CASSLDYGETQYF. In nucleotides, the CDR3 is TGTGCCAGCAGCTTAGACTACGGAGAGACCCAGTACTTC.